This TCR beta chain was captured by sequencing in a study of T-cell reconstitution after alpha-beta-depleted transplantation in children. The CDR3 covers 17 residues. CDR1 and CDR2 from the germline V gene are SGHRS and YFSETQ. With 1 base clipped from V and 0 bases from J, the junction kept 9 bases outside the gene matches. Unique molecular identifiers were incorporated during preparation of the TCRbeta library. MiXCR, applied by TCRdb to the PCR reads, yields one record per CDR3 protein. Of about 120,000 distinct CDR3 sequences in the sample, about a tenth were seen once. Ten or more counts support this clonotype.

V gene TRBV5-1 combines with J gene TRBJ2-7, with 8 bases fitting TRBD2. The material sequenced was PBMCs from the stem cell graft donor, taken from the stem cell graft. The source is a human donor who donated a stem cell graft to a child with acute lymphoblastic leukemia. CDR3 loop: CASSLYGAGGSSYEQYF. For the CDR3, the DNA is TGCGCCAGCAGCTTGTATGGCGCGGGGGGATCCTCCTACGAGCAGTACTTC.